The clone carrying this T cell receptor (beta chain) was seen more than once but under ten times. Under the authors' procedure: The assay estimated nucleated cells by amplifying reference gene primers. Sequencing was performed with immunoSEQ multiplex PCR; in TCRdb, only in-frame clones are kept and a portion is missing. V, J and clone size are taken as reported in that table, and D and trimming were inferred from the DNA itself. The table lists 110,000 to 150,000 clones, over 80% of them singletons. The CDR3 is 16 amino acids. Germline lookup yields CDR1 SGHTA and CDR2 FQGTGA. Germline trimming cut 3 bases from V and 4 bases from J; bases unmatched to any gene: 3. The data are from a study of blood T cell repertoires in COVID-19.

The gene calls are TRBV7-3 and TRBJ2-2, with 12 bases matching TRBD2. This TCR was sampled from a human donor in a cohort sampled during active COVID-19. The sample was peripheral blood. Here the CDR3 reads CASSLSSGRATGELFF. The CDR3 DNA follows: TGTGCCAGCAGCTTGTCTAGCGGGAGGGCCACCGGGGAGCTGTTTTTT.